This TCR beta chain was captured in a study of CD8 T cells in Susac syndrome. Study findings and constraints: The study admitted that it had a relatively small number of individuals in its TCR sequencing and HLA analysis.

The V gene lost 5 bases and the J gene lost 5 bases, with 23 bases spanning the gap. The CDR3 spans 16 residues. Germline V CDR1 and CDR2: SQVTM, ANQGSEA. A note on this clonotype: Its specificity is not known.

With random hexamers, reverse transcription was performed on about 0.5 to 1 ug of RNA. TCRdb reanalysed the immunoSEQ multiplex PCR reads using MiXCR and keeps one entry per CDR3 protein. Among 200,000 to 250,000 distinct CDR3 sequences, 95% were seen once, and the ten largest hold 0.075% to 0.095%. The V gene is TRBV29-1, the J gene TRBJ2-3; D could derive from TRBD1 or TRBD2 (5 bases each). The origin of this receptor is a human donor with multiple sclerosis. Source material: CD4+ T cells from PBMCs. CDR3 DNA sequence: TGCAGCGTTCCGTCTTCCGGGACCATAAAGGGAGATACGCAGTATTTT. The encoded protein is CSVPSSGTIKGDTQYF.